Below, 10 T cell receptor beta chains from the same sample are listed, as sequenced in a study of CD8+CD57+ T cells in acquired aplastic anemia. The template used for profiling TCR beta VDJ and CDR3 was genomic DNA. TCRdb passed the reads through MiXCR, listing each CDR3 protein once. This table has about 190,000 distinct CDR3 sequences, about three fifths appearing once. The source material was sorted CD4+, CD8+, or CD8+CD57+ T cells (not recorded which) from PBMCs. The receptors stem from a human donor with severe aplastic anemia or a healthy control (not recorded which).

The chain joins TRBV7-9 to TRBJ1-1, with D maybe TRBD1 (5 bases). This CDR3 is built from 13 residues. The ends were cut back, 3 bases at V and 8 bases at J, with 13 bases in the middle. The germline V gene encodes CDR1 SEHNR and CDR2 FQNEAQ (reference sequence). CDR3 amino acids: CASSLGGDGEAFF. Written as DNA, the CDR3 is TGTGCCAGCAGCTTGGGAGGGGACGGAGAAGCTTTCTTT.

CDR3 DNA sequence: TGTGCCACCAACGCAGGGGCCGGGGAGCTGTTTTTT. Its translation is CATNAGAGELFF. This sequence joins TRBV19 and TRBJ2-2; a possible D gene is TRBD1 (6 bases). Trimming pared 10 bases from V and 6 bases from J, leaving 12 bases between. Germline V lookup: CDR1 LNHDA, CDR2 SQIVND (reference sequence). This CDR3 has 12 residues. The entire variable domain, with the rest obtained from reference TRBV19 and TRBJ2-2, is as follows: DGGITQSPKYLFRKEGQNVTLSCEQNLNHDAMYWYRQDPGQGLRLIYYSQIVNDFQKGDIAEGYSVSREKKESFPLTVTSAQKNPTAFYLCATNAGAGELFFGEGSRLTVL.

V gene TRBV7-9 combines with J gene TRBJ2-3; D is undetermined. Germline lookup yields CDR1 SEHNR and CDR2 FQNEAQ (reference sequence). Trimming took 0 bases from V and 5 from J, leaving 6 bases between them. The CDR3 length is 13 residues. CDR3 residues: CASSLAGIDTQYF. Written as DNA, the CDR3 is TGTGCCAGCAGCTTAGCAGGGATAGATACGCAGTATTTT.

This clonotype was recorded at least ten times. V and J are TRBV7-9 and TRBJ2-5; 8 bases are a match to TRBD1. CDR3 length: 13 amino acids. V trimming: 5 bases; J trimming: 3 bases; junction bases outside the gene matches: 2. Germline loops: CDR1 SEHNR, CDR2 FQNEAQ (reference sequence). For the CDR3, the DNA is TGTGCCAGCAGCCCACAGGGGGAAGAGACCCAGTACTTC. Residues: CASSPQGEETQYF.

Only a few counts were recorded for this clonotype. The chain employs TRBV7-2 and TRBJ2-5, with D tentatively TRBD1 (6 bases). The CDR3 is made up of 13 amino acids. V gave up 5 bases and J gave up 3 bases, with 10 bases separating them. The germline V gene has CDR1 SGHTA and CDR2 FQGNSA. CDR3 protein: CASSRGGEETQYF. As DNA, the CDR3 is TGTGCCAGCAGCCGAGGGGGAGAAGAGACCCAGTACTTC. The complete variable domain, with remaining parts taken from reference TRBV7-2 and TRBJ2-5, reads GAGVSQSPSNKVTEKGKDVELRCDPISGHTALYWYRQSLGQGLEFLIYFQGNSAPDKSGLPSDRFSAERTGGSVSTLTIQRTQQEDSAVYLCASSRGGEETQYFGPGTRLLVL.

This rearrangement joins TRBV7-8 to TRBJ1-6; no clear D. The CDR3 extends over 14 amino acids. V shed 1 base and J shed 8 bases, with 9 bases lying between them. Germline CDR1 SGHVS, CDR2 FQNEAQ. The CDR3 DNA reads TGTGCCAGCAGCTTAGGCCCCAAGGATTCACCCCTCCACTTT. Protein: CASSLGPKDSPLHF.

The table lists this clonotype with many counts. V usage is TRBV6-1 and J usage is TRBJ1-6; no reliable D call. CDR3 length equals 11 residues. The germline V and J ends were trimmed by 2 bases and 12 bases, with 5 bases remaining between them. Germline assignment: CDR1 MNHNS and CDR2 SASEGT. In DNA form, the CDR3 reads TGTGCCAGCAGTGAAATCCGACCCCTCCACTTT. Translating gives CASSEIRPLHF.

V usage is TRBV7-9 and J usage is TRBJ1-2; 8 nucleotides align to TRBD1. This CDR3 region has 13 residues. V lost 4 bases, J lost 7 bases, and 5 bases stayed unmatched. CDR1 and CDR2 from the germline V gene are SEHNR and FQNEAQ (reference sequence). The CDR3 nucleotides read TGTGCCAGCAGCTACGGACAGGGCGGTGGCTACACCTTC. This encodes CASSYGQGGGYTF. The full variable domain, rest sourced from reference TRBV7-9 and TRBJ1-2, is DTGVSQNPRHKITKRGQNVTFRCDPISEHNRLYWYRQTLGQGPEFLTYFQNEAQLEKSRLLSDRFSAERPKGSFSTLEIQRTEQGDSAMYLCASSYGQGGGYTFGSGTRLTVV.

The chain uses TRBV6-1 and TRBJ1-6, with a weak D call TRBD1 (5 bases). The germline gives CDR1 MNHNS, CDR2 SASEGT. The V and J ends lost 9 bases and 11 bases respectively, with 14 bases between them. The CDR3 consists of 12 residues. CDR3 sequence reads: CASGTAGAPLHF. For the CDR3, the DNA is TGTGCCAGTGGGACGGCCGGGGCACCCCTCCACTTT.

V gene TRBV10-3 combines with J gene TRBJ2-1; the D gene is possibly TRBD1 (5 bases). The CDR3 spans 17 residues. Germline CDR1 and CDR2: ENHRY and SYGVKD. Between the trimmed V and J ends, which lost 3 bases and 0 bases, there was a span of 15 bases. The CDR3 DNA follows: TGTGCCATCAGTGATTCTTTTGGGCAGGGCTCCTACAATGAGCAGTTCTTC. This gives the protein CAISDSFGQGSYNEQFF.